The rows below give T cell receptor beta chains drawn from one sample of a study of early T cells in non-severe SARS-CoV-2 infection. TCRdb redid the calling of the 5' RACE reads with MiXCR, one entry per CDR3 protein. Of about 83,000 distinct CDR3 sequences listed, over 9% are singletons. The sequencing sample was made of whole blood. All receptors come from an adult who was a healthcare worker with PCR-confirmed SARS-CoV-2 infection or an uninfected control (not recorded which). Each CDR3 is given with its conserved first and last residue. Each record gives: CDR3 protein, CDR3 DNA, clone size, D gene, J gene, V gene. A D gene is named only where the DNA matches it firmly. Clone size is given for some rows only: seen once, a few or many times, or a class if the clone is expanded.

CDR3 protein: CASSFYDAPDLYGYTF
CDR3 DNA: TGTGCCAGCAGCTTTTACGATGCCCCTGACTTATATGGCTACACCTTC
clone size: few
D gene: .
J gene: TRBJ1-2
V gene: TRBV7-2

CDR3 protein: CASSDFRGDGNTIYF
CDR3 DNA: TGTGCCAGCAGTGATTTCCGAGGGGATGGAAACACCATATATTTT
clone size: .
D gene: .
J gene: TRBJ1-3
V gene: TRBV7-9

CDR3 protein: CASSWQGQSGELFF
CDR3 DNA: TGCGCCAGCAGCTGGCAGGGGCAGTCCGGGGAGCTGTTTTTT
clone size: few
D gene: .
J gene: TRBJ2-2
V gene: TRBV5-1

CDR3 protein: CSATSSGSTNEQFF
CDR3 DNA: TGCAGTGCTACGTCTAGCGGGAGTACGAATGAGCAGTTCTTC
clone size: many
D gene: TRBD2
J gene: TRBJ2-1
V gene: TRBV20-1

CDR3 protein: CASSSGLALYEQYF
CDR3 DNA: TGTGCCAGCAGCTCGGGACTAGCGTTGTACGAGCAGTACTTC
clone size: many
D gene: TRBD2
J gene: TRBJ2-7
V gene: TRBV7-9

CDR3 protein: CASSYQGAGEGEQYF
CDR3 DNA: TGTGCCAGCAGTTATCAGGGGGCAGGTGAAGGCGAGCAGTACTTC
clone size: many
D gene: TRBD1
J gene: TRBJ2-7
V gene: TRBV6-5

CDR3 protein: CSASVAGAGHEQYF
CDR3 DNA: TGCAGTGCTTCCGTAGCGGGAGCGGGCCACGAGCAGTACTTC
clone size: many
D gene: TRBD2
J gene: TRBJ2-7
V gene: TRBV20-1

CDR3 protein: CASSQGRSGSTDTQYF
CDR3 DNA: TGCGCCAGCAGCCAAGGCAGGAGCGGGAGCACAGATACGCAGTATTTT
clone size: many
D gene: .
J gene: TRBJ2-3
V gene: TRBV4-1

CDR3 protein: CSAYTGTSGSWQFF
CDR3 DNA: TGCAGTGCTTACACCGGGACTAGCGGGAGTTGGCAGTTCTTC
clone size: .
D gene: TRBD2
J gene: TRBJ2-1
V gene: TRBV20-1

CDR3 protein: CSVFLAGGPGEQFF
CDR3 DNA: TGCAGCGTTTTTCTAGCGGGAGGGCCAGGTGAGCAGTTCTTC
clone size: few
D gene: TRBD2
J gene: TRBJ2-1
V gene: TRBV29-1

CDR3 protein: CTTSRGLAGYEQYF
CDR3 DNA: TGTACCACCAGCAGAGGGTTGGCGGGATACGAGCAGTACTTC
clone size: few
D gene: .
J gene: TRBJ2-7
V gene: TRBV15

CDR3 protein: CASSQAGGGNQPQHF
CDR3 DNA: TGTGCCAGCTCCCAGGCGGGGGGTGGCAATCAGCCCCAGCATTTT
clone size: many
D gene: .
J gene: TRBJ1-5
V gene: TRBV18

CDR3 protein: CASSYGFLAQSNTGELFF
CDR3 DNA: TGTGCCAGCAGTTATGGGTTTTTGGCACAGTCGAACACCGGGGAGCTGTTTTTT
clone size: .
D gene: .
J gene: TRBJ2-2
V gene: TRBV6-2/TRBV6-3

CDR3 protein: CATSRGLAGGINTQYF
CDR3 DNA: TGTGCCACCAGCAGAGGGCTAGCGGGAGGCATTAATACGCAGTATTTT
clone size: few
D gene: TRBD2
J gene: TRBJ2-3
V gene: TRBV15

CDR3 protein: CSVEGTGGLYEQYF
CDR3 DNA: TGCAGCGTTGAAGGGACAGGGGGGCTCTACGAGCAGTACTTC
clone size: .
D gene: TRBD1
J gene: TRBJ2-7
V gene: TRBV29-1

CDR3 protein: CASSSRTSGNSEQFF
CDR3 DNA: TGTGCCAGCAGCTCCCGGACTAGCGGGAACAGTGAGCAGTTCTTC
clone size: many
D gene: TRBD2
J gene: TRBJ2-1
V gene: TRBV5-5

CDR3 protein: CASTERLTDTQYF
CDR3 DNA: TGTGCCAGCACGGAGCGACTCACAGATACGCAGTATTTT
clone size: .
D gene: .
J gene: TRBJ2-3
V gene: TRBV6-1

CDR3 protein: CASSYLAGEDNQPQHF
CDR3 DNA: TGTGCCAGCAGTTACTTGGCAGGGGAGGACAATCAGCCCCAGCATTTT
clone size: .
D gene: .
J gene: TRBJ1-5
V gene: TRBV6-2/TRBV6-3

CDR3 protein: CASSSDRGNTEAFF
CDR3 DNA: TGCGCCAGCAGCTCGGACCGAGGGAACACTGAAGCTTTCTTT
clone size: many
D gene: .
J gene: TRBJ1-1
V gene: TRBV5-1

CDR3 protein: CAISYTRDRTEKLFF
CDR3 DNA: TGTGCCATCAGCTACACCCGGGACAGAACTGAAAAACTGTTTTTT
clone size: few
D gene: TRBD1
J gene: TRBJ1-4
V gene: TRBV10-3

CDR3 protein: CASSFGFYNEQFF
CDR3 DNA: TGTGCCAGCAGCTTCGGTTTCTACAATGAGCAGTTCTTC
clone size: .
D gene: .
J gene: TRBJ2-1
V gene: TRBV5-5

CDR3 protein: CASSSQRENEQFF
CDR3 DNA: TGTGCCAGCAGCTCCCAAAGGGAAAATGAGCAGTTCTTC
clone size: .
D gene: .
J gene: TRBJ2-1
V gene: TRBV7-2

CDR3 protein: CASSYLDQGNQPQHF
CDR3 DNA: TGTGCCAGCAGTTACTTAGACCAGGGCAATCAGCCCCAGCATTTT
clone size: .
D gene: .
J gene: TRBJ1-5
V gene: TRBV6-2/TRBV6-3

CDR3 protein: CSARAIPIGLVAKNIQYF
CDR3 DNA: TGCAGTGCTAGAGCTATACCGATAGGGCTGGTGGCCAAAAACATTCAGTACTTC
clone size: .
D gene: .
J gene: TRBJ2-4
V gene: TRBV20-1

CDR3 protein: CASSLYGSSYNSPLHF
CDR3 DNA: TGCGCCAGCAGCTTGTATGGGAGCTCCTATAATTCACCCCTCCACTTT
clone size: few
D gene: .
J gene: TRBJ1-6
V gene: TRBV5-1

CDR3 protein: CATSRDLTDTQYF
CDR3 DNA: TGTGCCACCAGCAGAGATCTTACAGATACGCAGTATTTT
clone size: few
D gene: .
J gene: TRBJ2-3
V gene: TRBV15

CDR3 protein: CASSYYTPQETQYF
CDR3 DNA: TGTGCCAGCAGTTACTACACCCCCCAAGAGACCCAGTACTTC
clone size: few
D gene: .
J gene: TRBJ2-5
V gene: TRBV6-2/TRBV6-3

CDR3 protein: CASSLAEGLIPYEQYF
CDR3 DNA: TGTGCCAGCAGCTTAGCGGAGGGACTCATTCCCTACGAGCAGTACTTC
clone size: many
D gene: .
J gene: TRBJ2-7
V gene: TRBV7-9

CDR3 protein: CASSYRISSYEQYF
CDR3 DNA: TGTGCCAGCAGTTACAGAATTAGCTCCTACGAGCAGTACTTC
clone size: few
D gene: .
J gene: TRBJ2-7
V gene: TRBV6-6

CDR3 protein: CASSLGAGNSNQPQHF
CDR3 DNA: TGTGCCAGCAGCTTAGGGGCAGGCAATAGCAATCAGCCCCAGCATTTT
clone size: .
D gene: .
J gene: TRBJ1-5
V gene: TRBV7-9

CDR3 protein: CASSLGLAGSWEQFF
CDR3 DNA: TGTGCCAGCAGCTTAGGACTAGCCGGGAGTTGGGAGCAGTTCTTC
clone size: few
D gene: .
J gene: TRBJ2-1
V gene: TRBV13

CDR3 protein: CASSWGQGAVDTEAFF
CDR3 DNA: TGTGCCAGCAGCTGGGGACAGGGGGCGGTGGACACTGAAGCTTTCTTT
clone size: many
D gene: TRBD1
J gene: TRBJ1-1
V gene: TRBV7-3

CDR3 protein: CASSFSGGETQYF
CDR3 DNA: TGTGCCAGCAGCTTTTCAGGGGGAGAGACCCAGTACTTC
clone size: .
D gene: TRBD1
J gene: TRBJ2-5
V gene: TRBV7-2

CDR3 protein: CASSLAPGIPYEQYF
CDR3 DNA: TGTGCCAGCAGTTTAGCTCCCGGGATCCCCTACGAGCAGTACTTC
clone size: .
D gene: .
J gene: TRBJ2-7
V gene: TRBV12-3/TRBV12-4

CDR3 protein: CASSFNRGVAGELFF
CDR3 DNA: TGTGCCAGCAGCTTTAACAGGGGTGTCGCCGGGGAGCTGTTTTTT
clone size: .
D gene: TRBD1
J gene: TRBJ2-2
V gene: TRBV11-1

CDR3 protein: CASSFGTGYEQYF
CDR3 DNA: TGTGCCAGCAGCTTTGGGACGGGATACGAGCAGTACTTC
clone size: few
D gene: .
J gene: TRBJ2-7
V gene: TRBV5-4

CDR3 protein: CAWEAGKGTQYF
CDR3 DNA: TGTGCCTGGGAAGCGGGAAAGGGAACGCAGTATTTT
clone size: few
D gene: TRBD2
J gene: TRBJ2-3
V gene: TRBV30

CDR3 protein: CSARHRGGNQPQHF
CDR3 DNA: TGCAGTGCTAGGCATAGGGGAGGCAATCAGCCCCAGCATTTT
clone size: few
D gene: .
J gene: TRBJ1-5
V gene: TRBV20-1

CDR3 protein: CASSFSGGYGTDTQYF
CDR3 DNA: TGTGCCAGCAGCTTCTCAGGGGGGTACGGCACAGATACGCAGTATTTT
clone size: many
D gene: .
J gene: TRBJ2-3
V gene: TRBV11-2

CDR3 protein: CASSSYPRGSAYEQYF
CDR3 DNA: TGCGCCAGCAGCTCCTACCCTAGAGGGTCGGCCTACGAGCAGTACTTC
clone size: .
D gene: .
J gene: TRBJ2-7
V gene: TRBV5-1